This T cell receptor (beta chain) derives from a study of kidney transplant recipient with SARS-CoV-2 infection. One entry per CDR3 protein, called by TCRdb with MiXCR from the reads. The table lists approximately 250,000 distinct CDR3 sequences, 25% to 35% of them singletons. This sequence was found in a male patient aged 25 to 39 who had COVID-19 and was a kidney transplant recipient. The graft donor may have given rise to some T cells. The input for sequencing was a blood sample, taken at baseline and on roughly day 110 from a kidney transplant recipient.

CDR3 DNA sequence: TGCAGTGCTTATAGTAGGACAGGGGGCGAAGAGACCCAGTACTTC. This codes for CSAYSRTGGEETQYF. The chain carries TRBV20-1 and TRBJ2-5, with TRBD1 matching 11 bases. Germline V CDR1 and CDR2: DFQATT, SNEGSKA (reference sequence). J lost 3 bases, V lost 5 bases, and 8 bases had no gene match. The CDR3 runs 15 residues.